The rows below give T cell receptor beta chains drawn from one sample of a study of siplizumab effects on memory and regulatory T cells. The protocol was immunoSEQ multiplex PCR, while the TCRdb copy is restricted to in-frame clones and leaves out a portion. The table records 100,000 or so clones, just over 90% of them present only once. Sequencing was done on a sample of Tregs sorted from blood. Receptors were obtained from a human donor in good health. Each CDR3 is given with its conserved first and last residue. D genes are given only for firm matches. The size entry is marked missing in some rows and otherwise reads once, few, many or a size class.

size: once
J: TRBJ2-3
V: TRBV7-6
D: TRBD2
CDR3: CASSLGVAGGMDTQYF
DNA: TGTGCCAGCAGCTTAGGGGTAGCGGGAGGGATGGATACGCAGTATTTT

size: .
J: TRBJ2-3
V: TRBV10-3
D: .
CDR3: CAISESGDTQYF
DNA: TGTGCCATCAGTGAGTCTGGAGATACGCAGTATTTT

size: .
J: TRBJ2-3
V: TRBV6-1
D: .
CDR3: CASSDAPDTQYF
DNA: TGTGCCAGCAGTGACGCCCCAGATACGCAGTATTTT

size: .
J: TRBJ1-1
V: TRBV6-1
D: .
CDR3: CASSATENTEAFF
DNA: TGTGCCAGCAGTGCCACAGAGAACACTGAAGCTTTCTTT

size: .
J: TRBJ2-5
V: TRBV25-1
D: TRBD2
CDR3: CASSELAGEQETQYF
DNA: TGTGCCAGCAGTGAACTAGCGGGAGAACAAGAGACCCAGTACTTC

size: .
J: TRBJ1-2
V: TRBV28
D: .
CDR3: CASSLRRWGSNYGYTF
DNA: TGTGCCAGCAGTTTAAGGCGGTGGGGGAGTAACTATGGCTACACCTTC

size: .
J: TRBJ2-7
V: TRBV10-1
D: TRBD1
CDR3: CATSGTGNYEQYF
DNA: TGCGCCACCTCCGGGACAGGGAACTACGAGCAGTACTTC

size: .
J: TRBJ1-1
V: TRBV5-1
D: .
CDR3: CASSLASTHEAFF
DNA: TGCGCCAGCAGCTTGGCCAGCACGCATGAAGCTTTCTTT

size: .
J: TRBJ1-1
V: TRBV6-5
D: TRBD1
CDR3: CASSLQGARNTEAFF
DNA: TGTGCCAGCAGTCTCCAGGGGGCGAGGAACACTGAAGCTTTCTTT

size: .
J: TRBJ1-2
V: TRBV10-2
D: TRBD1
CDR3: CASRSGQGPNYGYTF
DNA: TGCGCCAGCAGATCTGGACAGGGACCCAACTATGGCTACACCTTC

size: once
J: TRBJ2-5
V: TRBV11-3
D: .
CDR3: CASSLGTGSAETQYF
DNA: TGTGCCAGCAGCTTAGGAACAGGGAGTGCGGAGACCCAGTACTTC

size: .
J: TRBJ1-2
V: TRBV2
D: .
CDR3: CASTLQGGRPYGYTF
DNA: TGTGCCAGCACTTTACAGGGAGGCCGACCCTATGGCTACACCTTC

size: .
J: TRBJ2-5
V: TRBV28
D: .
CDR3: CASSGARGPHQETQYF
DNA: TGTGCCAGCAGTGGCGCCAGGGGCCCGCACCAAGAGACCCAGTACTTC

size: .
J: TRBJ2-1
V: TRBV18
D: TRBD1
CDR3: CASSRQGSHNEQFF
DNA: TGTGCCAGCTCACGACAGGGTAGCCACAATGAGCAGTTCTTC

size: .
J: TRBJ1-2
V: TRBV11-2
D: TRBD1
CDR3: CASSPPDRAGYTF
DNA: TGTGCCAGCAGCCCCCCGGACAGGGCTGGCTACACCTTC

size: .
J: TRBJ2-1
V: TRBV7-2
D: TRBD2
CDR3: CASSQGGTSYHNEQFF
DNA: TGTGCCAGCAGCCAGGGTGGGACTAGTTACCACAATGAGCAGTTCTTC

size: few
J: TRBJ1-2
V: TRBV9
D: .
CDR3: CASSGGGNYGYTF
DNA: TGTGCCAGCAGCGGAGGGGGGAACTATGGCTACACCTTC

size: .
J: TRBJ1-2
V: TRBV23-1
D: .
CDR3: CASSQSRQAIGYGYTF
DNA: TGCGCCAGCAGTCAATCCCGACAGGCTATAGGCTATGGCTACACCTTC

size: few
J: TRBJ2-7
V: TRBV5-1
D: TRBD2
CDR3: CASSLGSGLVSYEQYF
DNA: TGCGCCAGCAGCTTGGGTAGCGGACTAGTAAGCTACGAGCAGTACTTC

size: .
J: TRBJ2-7
V: TRBV7-8
D: .
CDR3: CASSFASATYEQYF
DNA: TGTGCCAGCAGCTTTGCTAGCGCAACCTACGAGCAGTACTTC

size: medium-sized
J: TRBJ2-3
V: TRBV20-1
D: .
CDR3: CSAKRTDTQYF
DNA: TGCAGTGCTAAGCGTACAGATACGCAGTATTTT

size: .
J: TRBJ2-7
V: TRBV10-3
D: .
CDR3: CAIRSRSDSYEQYF
DNA: TGTGCCATCAGGTCGAGGTCCGACTCCTACGAGCAGTACTTC

size: .
J: TRBJ1-1
V: TRBV28
D: TRBD1
CDR3: CASSARTGLGTEAFF
DNA: TGTGCCAGCAGTGCCCGGACAGGGCTCGGCACTGAAGCTTTCTTT

size: .
J: TRBJ2-2
V: TRBV10-3
D: TRBD1
CDR3: CAISDLGTALNTGELFF
DNA: TGTGCCATCAGTGATCTCGGGACAGCATTGAACACCGGGGAGCTGTTTTTT

size: .
J: TRBJ2-3
V: TRBV10-2
D: TRBD1
CDR3: CASKGQGADTQYF
DNA: TGCGCCAGTAAGGGACAGGGGGCAGATACGCAGTATTTT

size: .
J: TRBJ2-7
V: TRBV28
D: TRBD2
CDR3: CASSLPGGGEQYF
DNA: TGTGCCAGCAGTTTACCGGGAGGAGGCGAGCAGTACTTC

size: .
J: TRBJ2-7
V: TRBV28
D: TRBD1
CDR3: CASSLFRGQRTYEQYF
DNA: TGTGCCAGCAGTTTATTCAGGGGACAGCGCACCTACGAGCAGTACTTC

size: .
J: TRBJ2-3
V: TRBV2
D: .
CDR3: CASSDLGARSTDTQYF
DNA: TGTGCCAGCAGCGACCTGGGGGCCCGTTCCACAGATACGCAGTATTTT

size: .
J: TRBJ2-2
V: TRBV19
D: TRBD1
CDR3: CASSIMGQGVSNTGELFF
DNA: TGTGCCAGTAGTATCATGGGACAGGGCGTCTCGAACACCGGGGAGCTGTTTTTT

size: .
J: TRBJ1-5
V: TRBV28
D: TRBD1
CDR3: CASTKTGVSNQPQHF
DNA: TGTGCCAGCACAAAGACAGGGGTTAGCAATCAGCCCCAGCATTTT

size: .
J: TRBJ1-2
V: TRBV5-1
D: .
CDR3: CASSLAGGTNYGYTF
DNA: TGCGCCAGCAGCTTGGCCGGGGGGACTAACTATGGCTACACCTTC

size: .
J: TRBJ1-1
V: TRBV27
D: .
CDR3: CASRPTGKTEAFF
DNA: TGTGCCAGCAGGCCGACAGGTAAGACTGAAGCTTTCTTT

size: .
J: TRBJ2-1
V: TRBV25-1
D: TRBD2
CDR3: CASSEYAGVSYNEQFF
DNA: TGTGCCAGCAGTGAATATGCGGGAGTATCCTACAATGAGCAGTTCTTC

size: .
J: TRBJ2-7
V: TRBV5-1
D: TRBD2
CDR3: CASSLGWLAGGYEQYF
DNA: TGCGCCAGCAGCTTGGGGTGGCTAGCGGGAGGTTACGAGCAGTACTTC

size: once
J: TRBJ2-1
V: TRBV10-3
D: .
CDR3: CAIKGAVDNEQFF
DNA: TGTGCCATCAAAGGAGCGGTCGACAATGAGCAGTTCTTC

size: .
J: TRBJ2-1
V: TRBV6-4
D: .
CDR3: CASSDSSGDHNEQFF
DNA: TGTGCCAGCAGTGACTCTTCAGGGGACCACAATGAGCAGTTCTTC

size: .
J: TRBJ1-2
V: TRBV29-1
D: .
CDR3: CSASGGYGYTF
DNA: TGCAGCGCATCCGGGGGCTATGGCTACACCTTC

size: .
J: TRBJ1-4
V: TRBV5-6
D: TRBD1
CDR3: CASSRPTGVSANEKLFF
DNA: TGTGCCAGCAGCCGACCAACAGGGGTTTCGGCTAATGAAAAACTGTTTTTT

size: .
J: TRBJ1-3
V: TRBV28
D: .
CDR3: CASSSGASDTIYF
DNA: TGTGCCAGCAGTTCCGGAGCTTCGGACACCATATATTTT

size: .
J: TRBJ1-2
V: TRBV7-9
D: .
CDR3: CASSLEQIGYTF
DNA: TGTGCCAGCAGCTTAGAACAGATTGGCTACACCTTC

size: .
J: TRBJ1-5
V: TRBV9
D: .
CDR3: CASSVTADNQPQHF
DNA: TGTGCCAGCAGCGTGACAGCTGACAATCAGCCCCAGCATTTT

size: .
J: TRBJ2-3
V: TRBV5-1
D: TRBD2
CDR3: CASQGLAGGMDTQYF
DNA: TGCGCCAGCCAAGGACTAGCGGGAGGGATGGATACGCAGTATTTT

size: .
J: TRBJ2-1
V: TRBV5-1
D: TRBD1
CDR3: CASSLGGGTGSYNEQFF
DNA: TGCGCCAGCAGCTTGGGCGGTGGGACAGGATCCTACAATGAGCAGTTCTTC

size: .
J: TRBJ2-2
V: TRBV5-1
D: .
CDR3: CASSLGASTGELFF
DNA: TGCGCCAGCAGCTTGGGGGCTAGCACCGGGGAGCTGTTTTTT

size: .
J: TRBJ2-5
V: TRBV6-1
D: TRBD1
CDR3: CATRTGVETQYF
DNA: TGTGCCACCAGGACAGGGGTAGAGACCCAGTACTTC

size: once
J: TRBJ2-3
V: TRBV5-4
D: .
CDR3: CASSLVGSTDTQYF
DNA: TGTGCCAGCAGCTTGGTTGGCAGCACAGATACGCAGTATTTT

size: .
J: TRBJ1-5
V: TRBV28
D: .
CDR3: CASNREIRNQPQHF
DNA: TGTGCCAGCAACAGGGAAATTCGCAATCAGCCCCAGCATTTT

size: .
J: TRBJ2-1
V: TRBV7-9
D: TRBD2
CDR3: CASSLGLAAAGTDEQFF
DNA: TGTGCCAGCAGCTTGGGACTAGCGGCGGCTGGAACGGATGAGCAGTTCTTC

size: .
J: TRBJ2-7
V: TRBV10-1
D: .
CDR3: CASSEWGYEQYF
DNA: TGCGCCAGCAGTGAATGGGGCTACGAGCAGTATTTC

size: .
J: TRBJ2-1
V: TRBV19
D: TRBD2
CDR3: CASSIARGLAGGNEQFF
DNA: TGTGCCAGTAGTATAGCTAGGGGACTAGCGGGGGGTAATGAGCAGTTCTTC

size: few
J: TRBJ1-6
V: TRBV7-6
D: .
CDR3: CASSLASSSPLHF
DNA: TGTGCCAGCAGCTTAGCATCATCTTCACCCCTCCACTTT

size: .
J: TRBJ2-1
V: TRBV5-4
D: .
CDR3: CASSRGDRLYNEQFF
DNA: TGTGCCAGCAGCCGGGGGGACAGGCTATACAATGAGCAGTTCTTC

size: once
J: TRBJ2-7
V: TRBV29-1
D: .
CDR3: CSAVDYTYEQYF
DNA: TGCAGCGCCGTGGACTATACCTACGAGCAGTACTTC

size: .
J: TRBJ1-4
V: TRBV27
D: TRBD1
CDR3: CASRLGQGRTNEKLFF
DNA: TGTGCCAGCAGATTAGGACAGGGCCGAACTAATGAAAAACTGTTTTTT

size: .
J: TRBJ2-1
V: TRBV10-2
D: TRBD1
CDR3: CASSEPGQREFF
DNA: TGCGCCAGCAGTGAGCCGGGACAGAGAGAGTTCTTC

size: .
J: TRBJ2-3
V: TRBV19
D: .
CDR3: CASSESRTDTQYF
DNA: TGTGCCAGTAGCGAAAGTCGGACAGATACGCAGTATTTT

size: few
J: TRBJ2-7
V: TRBV19
D: .
CDR3: CASSMDGFYEQYF
DNA: TGTGCCAGTAGTATGGACGGTTTCTACGAGCAGTACTTC